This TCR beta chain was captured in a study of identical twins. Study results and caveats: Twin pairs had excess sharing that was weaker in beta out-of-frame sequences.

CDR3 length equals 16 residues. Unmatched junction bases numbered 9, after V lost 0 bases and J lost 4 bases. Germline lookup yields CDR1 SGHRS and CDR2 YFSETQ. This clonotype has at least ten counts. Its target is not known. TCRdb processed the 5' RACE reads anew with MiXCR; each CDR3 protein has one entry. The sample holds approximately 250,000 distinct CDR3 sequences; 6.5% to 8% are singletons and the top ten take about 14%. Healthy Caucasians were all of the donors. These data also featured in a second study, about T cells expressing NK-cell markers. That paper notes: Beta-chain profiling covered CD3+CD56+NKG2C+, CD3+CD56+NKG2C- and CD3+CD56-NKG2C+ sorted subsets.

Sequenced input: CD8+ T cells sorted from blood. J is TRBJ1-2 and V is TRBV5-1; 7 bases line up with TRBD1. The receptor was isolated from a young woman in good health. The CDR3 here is CASSLDFGTEVYGYTF. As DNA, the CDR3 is TGCGCCAGCAGCTTGGATTTTGGGACAGAAGTCTATGGCTACACCTTC.